Below, 8 T cell receptor beta chains from the same sample are listed, as sequenced in a study of shared clonotypes between healthy human individuals. The protocol was immunoSEQ multiplex PCR, while the TCRdb copy is restricted to in-frame clones and leaves out a portion. Of around 2.3 million clones listed, approximately 95% are singletons. Material: naive CD4+ T cells sorted from blood. Subset noted: CD45RA+ positively selected. All receptors come from a man between 18 and 29 years old in good health.

The chain employs TRBV4-1 and TRBJ2-5, with D hard to call. Between the trimmed V and J ends, which lost 4 bases and 2 bases, there was a span of 8 bases. Germline-derived CDR1 and CDR2 are MGHRA and YSYEKL. This CDR3 comprises 13 residues. For the CDR3, the DNA is TGCGCCAGCAGCCTCATGTTACAAGAGACCCAGTACTTC. Translating it yields CASSLMLQETQYF.

V gene TRBV10-3 combines with J gene TRBJ1-2; D is unresolved. This CDR3 region has 13 residues. The germline V gene has CDR1 ENHRY and CDR2 SYGVKD. Between the trimmed V and J ends, which lost 4 bases and 4 bases, there was a span of 10 bases. The CDR3: CAISVGTVYGYTF. CDR3 DNA: TGTGCCATCAGTGTAGGCACAGTCTATGGCTACACCTTC.

Comment on this clone: Other DNA variants within this sample encode the same CDR3. CDR3 protein: CASSYLTGELFF. In DNA form, the CDR3 reads TGTGCCAGCAGTTACCTTACCGGGGAGCTGTTTTTT. The chain combines TRBV6-5 with TRBJ2-2; D unresolved. CDR3 length: 12 residues. Trimming shortened V by 2 bases and J by 5 bases, and 3 bases separated the two germline ends. Looked up from germline, CDR1 is MNHEY and CDR2 is SVGAGI.

This clone was counted a few times. This chain links TRBV2 with TRBJ1-2, with 10 bases aligning to TRBD1. This CDR3 is 13 amino acids long. Germline CDR1 reads SNHLY; CDR2 reads FYNNEI. The V and J ends lost 4 bases and 5 bases, in that order; junction bases with no gene match: 1. CDR3 region: CASSAGQGYGYTF. In DNA form, the CDR3 reads TGTGCCAGCAGTGCGGGACAGGGGTATGGCTACACCTTC. Complete variable domain (other parts from reference TRBV2 and TRBJ1-2): EPEVTQTPSHQVTQMGQEVILRCVPISNHLYFYWYRQILGQKVEFLVSFYNNEISEKSEIFDDQFSVERPDGSNFTLKIRSTKLEDSAMYFCASSAGQGYGYTFGSGTRLTVV.

The gene calls are TRBV6-1 and TRBJ2-2; a weak D match, TRBD1 (5 bases). V lost 4 bases to trimming and J lost 6 bases, with 12 bases between them. The germline CDR1 and CDR2 sequences are MNHNS and SASEGT. The CDR3 totals 14 residues. DNA for the CDR3: TGTGCCAGCAGTGGCCAGGGTGTCGCCGGGGAGCTGTTTTTT. Translated, it gives CASSGQGVAGELFF.

The chain carries TRBV6-5 and TRBJ2-3; D gene unclear. Germline loops: CDR1 MNHEY, CDR2 SVGAGI. CDR3 length: 15 amino acids. Trimming pared 8 bases from V and 2 bases from J, leaving 17 bases between. For the CDR3, the DNA is TGTGCCAGCCATCCGTACCTCTCTTCCACAGATACGCAGTATTTT. It is translated as CASHPYLSSTDTQYF.

About this clone itself: Other nucleotide sequences from this sample produce the same CDR3. This chain uses TRBV30 with TRBJ2-7; TRBD1 agrees at 10 bases. V was pared by 3 bases and J by 0 bases, with 8 bases of the junction left unmatched. The CDR3 spans 16 residues. Germline-derived CDR1 and CDR2 are GTSNPN and SVGIG (reference sequence). The chain's CDR3 is CAWSLNRDRGSYEQYF. DNA of the CDR3: TGTGCCTGGAGCCTGAACCGGGACAGGGGCTCCTACGAGCAGTACTTC.

The chain combines TRBV6-1 with TRBJ2-1, with 12 bases fitting TRBD2. Trimming took 7 bases from V and 6 from J; bases not matched to a gene: 7. CDR3 length: 15 amino acids. Germline V gene sequence: CDR1 MNHNS, CDR2 SASEGT. The CDR3, as DNA: TGTGCCAGCACAGCTAGCGGGGGGGCTGGCAATGAGCAGTTCTTC. Protein sequence: CASTASGGAGNEQFF.